The clone carrying this TCR beta chain was seen a few times. Its cognate antigen is unknown. These data are taken from a study of blood T cells in healthy people across ages. Study-level results: Roughly linear age-related decline in beta diversity appeared, significant by age 40.

Unmatched junction bases numbered 5, after V lost 7 bases and J lost 6 bases. The CDR3 has 14 residues. CDR1 is SGHRS, CDR2 YFSETQ, per germline. The second PCR ran roughly 6 to 11 cycles with a sample-barcoded 5' primer and J-beta primers. Every cDNA molecule carried a tag from a template-switch adaptor bearing 12 random nucleotides. One entry per CDR3 protein results from TCRdb running MiXCR on the 5' RACE reads. In the table there are hundreds of thousands of distinct CDR3 sequences, roughly 60% of which are singletons. In terms of origin and age, donors were healthy Caucasian individuals from Russia aged about 6 to 90. Total RNA extraction produced at least 5.5 micrograms (per sample) for the study.

Sequenced sample: blood. The chain employs TRBV5-1 and TRBJ2-1; 12 bases are shared with TRBD2. The sequence came from a man aged 30 to 39 in good health. CDR3 sequence (DNA): TGCGCCAGCGGATGGACTAGCGGGGTCAATGAGCAGTTCTTC. Its protein is CASGWTSGVNEQFF. Together with reference TRBV5-1 and TRBJ2-1, the CDR3 gives the full variable domain: KAGVTQTPRYLIKTRGQQVTLSCSPISGHRSVSWYQQTPGQGLQFLFEYFSETQRNKGNFPGRFSGRQFSNSRSEMNVSTLELGDSALYLCASGWTSGVNEQFFGPGTRLTVL.